Each of the 13 T cell receptor beta chains below was sequenced from the same sample in a study of neurological immune-mediated disorders. Each CDR3 protein gets one entry after TCRdb re-called the 5' RACE reads with MiXCR. The sample has tens of thousands of distinct CDR3 sequences, about 13% seen once. Input material: PBMCs. These receptors were taken from a female donor in good health.

Ten or more counts support this clonotype. The V call is TRBV28, the J call TRBJ2-1; 10 bases fit TRBD2. Unmatched junction bases numbered 8, after V lost 6 bases and J lost 6 bases. The CDR3 is 15 residues long. Germline values: CDR1 MDHEN, CDR2 SYDVKM. The CDR3 here is CASSPTSGVRNEQFF. As DNA, the CDR3 is TGTGCCAGCAGCCCTACTAGCGGGGTACGCAATGAGCAGTTCTTC.

The rearrangement joins TRBV11-2 to TRBJ2-2; D is undetermined. CDR1 is SGHAT, CDR2 FQNNGV, per germline. The CDR3 consists of 14 residues. V lost 0 bases to trimming and J lost 6 bases, with 8 bases between them. The CDR3 region has the DNA TGTGCCAGCAGCTTAGATTGGAAAGCCGGGGAGCTGTTTTTT. This codes for CASSLDWKAGELFF.

This clonotype showed up just once. J is TRBJ2-3 and V is TRBV4-2; D is perhaps TRBD1 (6 bases). Germline V gene data show CDR1 as LGHNA and CDR2 as YNFKEQ. CDR3 length: 13 residues. V was shortened by 3 bases and J by 4 bases, with 8 bases between the two germline ends. The CDR3 reads CASSHQGSDTQYF. Here the CDR3 DNA reads TGTGCCAGCAGCCATCAGGGGTCAGATACGCAGTATTTT.

Ten or more counts support this clonotype. This chain joins TRBV6-5 and TRBJ1-5, with D possibly matching TRBD1 (6 bases). There are 15 residues in the CDR3. Trimming took 6 bases from V and 1 from J, leaving 13 bases between them. CDR1 and CDR2 (germline): MNHEY, SVGAGI. CDR3 sequence: CASSPSGESNQPQHF. The CDR3 coding sequence is TGTGCCAGCAGCCCATCAGGGGAGAGCAATCAGCCCCAGCATTTT.

This clonotype was counted between two and nine times. The rearrangement joins TRBV18 to TRBJ2-2; 7 nucleotides align to TRBD2. Trimming removed 3 bases from V and 1 base from J; junction bases left unmatched: 5. The germline V gene has CDR1 KGHSH and CDR2 LQKENI. The CDR3 is 16 residues long. The CDR3 DNA follows: TGTGCCAGCTCACCCCTGACTAGCTGGAACACCGGGGAGCTGTTTTTT. It specifies CASSPLTSWNTGELFF.

Turning to this clonotype: The junction does not match germline at one end; this may be a read error. The chain uses TRBV6-5 and TRBJ1-5; D is unresolved. The CDR3 contains 18 residues. The germline CDR1 and CDR2 sequences are MNHEY and SVGAGI. For the CDR3, the DNA is TGTGCCAGCAGTCAAGCGTACACCCCGGGCTATAGCAATCAGCCGCAGCATTTT. This sequence encodes CASSQAYTPGYSNQPQHF.

At least ten counts were recorded for this clonotype. The chain employs TRBV20-1 and TRBJ1-2, with a tentative D call TRBD1 (5 bases). The CDR3 is 13 amino acids. V dropped 4 bases and J dropped 7 bases, with 16 bases sitting between them. Germline V gene lookup returns CDR1 DFQATT and CDR2 SNEGSKA (reference sequence). The CDR3 DNA sequence: TGCAGTGCTAAACGATATGGGGACGGTGGCTACACCTTC. Encoded protein: CSAKRYGDGGYTF.

The CDR3 DNA sequence: TGCGCCAGCCTTGGCACCGAGTACAATGAGCAGTTCTTC. This gives the protein CASLGTEYNEQFF. This chain joins TRBV5-1 and TRBJ2-1, with unresolved D. Germline lookup yields CDR1 SGHRS and CDR2 YFSETQ. The CDR3 runs to 13 residues. V lost 7 bases, J lost 4 bases, and 12 bases lay in between.

This clonotype was seen repeatedly, ten times or more. V is TRBV28 and J is TRBJ1-4, with 9 bases lining up with TRBD1. The CDR3 sequence is 14 residues long. Trimming removed 7 bases from V and 8 bases from J; junction bases left unmatched: 8. Germline CDR1 and CDR2: MDHEN and SYDVKM. The CDR3 protein is CASTTQGAGEKLFF. CDR3 in DNA: TGTGCCAGCACCACACAGGGGGCAGGCGAAAAACTGTTTTTT.

This clonotype occurred many times. The rearrangement links TRBV5-1 to TRBJ1-1; 8 bases agree with TRBD1. Germline lookup yields CDR1 SGHRS and CDR2 YFSETQ. The CDR3 extends over 15 amino acids. V shed 1 base, J shed 4 bases, and the junction held 6 bases outside the gene matches. The CDR3, as DNA: TGCGCCAGCAGCTTGTCCAACACAGGGGGCACTGAAGCTTTCTTT. Its protein is CASSLSNTGGTEAFF.

This clonotype has ten or more counts. V usage is TRBV5-1 and J usage is TRBJ2-1, with 7 positions matching TRBD2. The germline V gene has CDR1 SGHRS and CDR2 YFSETQ. The CDR3 is made up of 15 amino acids. V dropped 0 bases and J dropped 3; count of bases not matched to a gene: 3. CDR3 nucleotides: TGCGCCAGCAGCTTGGCGGGAGGTGGCTACAATGAGCAGTTCTTC. This encodes CASSLAGGGYNEQFF.

This clonotype occurred many times. The chain links TRBV5-1 to TRBJ2-7; D might be TRBD2 (5 bases). This CDR3 comprises 14 residues. Trimming took off 6 bases at V and 5 bases at J, with 18 bases between the two ends. From germline, CDR1 is SGHRS and CDR2 YFSETQ. CDR3 loop: CASKEVVVLDEQYF. For the CDR3, the DNA is TGCGCCAGCAAGGAGGTGGTAGTTCTCGACGAGCAGTACTTC.

This clonotype was counted ten times or more. The rearrangement uses TRBV6-2 or TRBV6-3 and TRBJ1-2, with a possible D match to TRBD1 (6 bases). Germline CDR1 is MNHEY and CDR2 is SVGEGT. The CDR3 sequence is 17 residues long. V was cut by 0 bases and J by 1 base, with 15 bases left in between. The CDR3 is CASSYSRGSDSNYGYTF. The CDR3, as DNA: TGTGCCAGCAGTTACTCGAGGGGGTCGGACAGTAACTATGGCTACACCTTC.